This T cell receptor beta chain appears in the sequencing data of a study of human T cells and chemical hapten exposure. TCRdb used MiXCR to reprocess the RACE reads, holding one entry per CDR3 protein. The sample yields 89,000 or so distinct CDR3 sequences, about 8.5% seen once. The CDR3 covers 18 residues. Germline V gives CDR1 SEHNR, CDR2 FQNEAQ (reference sequence). V lost 5 bases to trimming and J lost 0 bases; unmatched junction nucleotides: 8. Time point meaning: pre-sensitization, week 0. Treatment in this sample: therapeutic diphenylcyclopropenone sensitization with weekly scalp DPC. The clonotype originates from a man aged 35-49 years with alopecia areata. Some clones in this sample may be carry-over from other donors' samples. The chain links TRBV7-9 to TRBJ2-1, with 12 nucleotides matching TRBD2. The sample consisted of whole blood, taken in connection with sensitization to the hapten diphenylcyclopropenone (DPC). CDR3: CASSPRTSGAASYNEQFF. CDR3 DNA: TGTGCCAGCAGCCCCAGGACTAGCGGGGCGGCCTCCTACAATGAGCAGTTCTTC.